The 11 T cell receptor beta chains in this list originate from one sample, sequenced in a study of chemoradiotherapy in HPV16-positive cancers. Repertoires were generated with immunoSEQ multiplex PCR, while TCRdb's copy carries only in-frame clones and drops some. Of approximately 13,000 clones listed, under 85% are singletons. Sequenced here: blood, sampled from a patient who underwent chemoradiotherapy. All receptors derive from a human donor with HPV-associated anogenital cancer.

This clone was found a few times. V is TRBV19 and J is TRBJ1-6; D ambiguous. Germline CDR1 LNHDA, CDR2 SQIVND (reference sequence). The CDR3 runs 13 residues. Trimming removed 0 bases at V and 10 bases at J, with 7 bases between. The DNA for the CDR3 is TGTGCCAGTAGTATAGATCGGATGTCACCCCTCCACTTT. Translating gives CASSIDRMSPLHF.

The gene calls are TRBV9 and TRBJ1-1; TRBD1 matches 8 bases. V was pared by 3 bases and J by 8 bases, with 9 bases of the junction left unmatched. The CDR3 spans 14 residues. The germline V gene encodes CDR1 SGDLS and CDR2 YYNGEE. DNA for the CDR3: TGTGCCAGCAGCGACGGACAGGGACTACGGGAAGCTTTCTTT. It yields the protein CASSDGQGLREAFF.

The chain employs TRBV19 and TRBJ1-2; 9 positions agree with TRBD1. CDR3 length equals 14 residues. Germline-derived CDR1 and CDR2 are LNHDA and SQIVND (reference sequence). Unmatched junction bases numbered 5, after V lost 4 bases and J lost 5 bases. In nucleotides, the CDR3 is TGTGCCAGTAGTACCGGGACAGGGCCGTATGGCTACACCTTC. It codes for CASSTGTGPYGYTF.

The V call is TRBV5-1, the J call TRBJ2-1; 7 bases map to TRBD1. V shed 0 bases, J shed 6 bases, and the junction held 6 bases outside the gene matches. CDR1 SGHRS and CDR2 YFSETQ come from the germline V gene. This CDR3 has 15 residues. Here the CDR3 DNA reads TGCGCCAGCAGCTTGGAAAGGACAGGTGTCAATGAGCAGTTCTTC. Translating gives CASSLERTGVNEQFF.

The J gene is TRBJ2-1, the V gene TRBV5-1, with 7 bases matching TRBD1. Germline V CDR1 and CDR2: SGHRS, YFSETQ. This CDR3 is 17 amino acids long. The V and J ends lost 0 bases and 8 bases, in that order; junction bases with no gene match: 14. Here the CDR3 reads CASSLVQRTGSFHEQFF. The CDR3 nucleotides are TGCGCCAGCAGCTTGGTACAGAGGACAGGATCCTTTCATGAGCAGTTCTTC.

V and J are TRBV2 and TRBJ1-3; D not certain. V was pared by 1 base and J by 9 bases, with 13 bases between. This CDR3 has 14 amino acids. The germline gives CDR1 SNHLY, CDR2 FYNNEI. Written as DNA, the CDR3 is TGTGCCAGCAGTGAAGGGCTCCAGCTGGGCACCATATATTTT. Translated: CASSEGLQLGTIYF. The full variable domain, with the rest looked up from reference TRBV2 and TRBJ1-3, is EPEVTQTPSHQVTQMGQEVILRCVPISNHLYFYWYRQILGQKVEFLVSFYNNEISEKSEIFDDQFSVERPDGSNFTLKIRSTKLEDSAMYFCASSEGLQLGTIYFGEGSWLTVV.

In this sample, this clone turned up a few times. The rearrangement links TRBV2 to TRBJ2-1; D unclear. The length of the CDR3 is 16 residues. Germline values: CDR1 SNHLY, CDR2 FYNNEI. V was shortened by 3 bases and J by 5 bases, with 17 bases between the two germline ends. DNA for the CDR3: TGTGCCAGCAGTGACCGAACCGCTTACAGTGACAATGAGCAGTTCTTC. Translating gives CASSDRTAYSDNEQFF.

The sample holds one count of this clone. V usage is TRBV5-6 and J usage is TRBJ1-2; unclear D gene. This CDR3 has 14 residues. V lost 0 bases to trimming and J lost 4 bases, with 10 bases between them. From germline, CDR1 is SGHDT and CDR2 YYEEEE. The CDR3 is CASSLGQLSYGYTF. The DNA of the CDR3 is TGTGCCAGCAGCTTGGGGCAGCTTAGCTATGGCTACACCTTC.

This sequence joins TRBV7-9 and TRBJ1-1, with D possibly matching TRBD1 (5 bases). V gave up 4 bases and J gave up 5 bases, with 23 bases separating them. In germline, CDR1 is SEHNR, CDR2 FQNEAQ (reference sequence). There are 17 residues in the CDR3. The CDR3 region is CASSSFRGGVGGTEAFF. The CDR3 DNA follows: TGTGCCAGCAGCTCTTTCCGGGGGGGGGTTGGCGGGACTGAAGCTTTCTTT.

This sequence joins TRBV5-6 and TRBJ2-3; 8 nucleotides align to TRBD2. The V and J ends lost 2 bases and 1 base, in that order; junction bases with no gene match: 3. This CDR3 has 15 amino acids. The germline CDR1 and CDR2 sequences are SGHDT and YYEEEE. The CDR3 region has the DNA TGTGCCAGCAGCTTTCGTAGCGGGGGCACAGATACGCAGTATTTT. Protein sequence: CASSFRSGGTDTQYF.

This chain links TRBV6-6 with TRBJ1-2, with D possibly being TRBD1 (6 bases). Trimming cost V 0 bases and J 4 bases, with 12 bases left between them. The CDR3 extends over 15 amino acids. CDR1 and CDR2 (germline): MNHNY, SVGAGI (reference sequence). The CDR3 here is CASSYSAGGGYGYTF. The CDR3 nucleotides are TGTGCCAGCAGTTACTCAGCCGGGGGCGGCTATGGCTACACCTTC.